Sequencing of this T cell receptor beta chain was carried out in a study of T-cell reconstitution after alpha-beta-depleted transplantation in children. Study-level findings and limits: Certain patients had high TCRbeta diversity at day 60, and it came from recipient T cells and thymic progenitors that survived. T-cell numbers and diversity one year post-transplant derived largely from freshly generated T cells. Reportedly, only several hundred clones from non-depleted graft cells drove alpha-beta T-cell counts at about two months.

During its preparation, the TCRbeta library received unique molecular identifiers. TCRdb reprocessed the PCR reads with MiXCR, giving one entry per CDR3 protein. The sample has fewer than 350,000 distinct CDR3 sequences, 10% seen once. The CDR3 is 15 amino acids. CDR1 is LNHDA, CDR2 SQIVND, per germline (reference sequence). V lost 7 bases to trimming and J lost 1 base, with 15 bases between them. This clonotype appeared many times. Its antigen is as yet unknown. The chain couples TRBV19 to TRBJ2-3; D assignment may be TRBD1 or TRBD2 (5 bases each). Sequencing was performed on PBMCs, taken before TCRalphabeta/CD19-depleted stem cell transplant. The receptor's source is a boy in the first two years of life with acute myeloid leukemia, due to receive a stem cell transplant. CDR3 region: CASTLRVGGTDTQYF. The CDR3 bases are TGTGCCAGTACCCTCCGGGTGGGGGGCACAGATACGCAGTATTTT.